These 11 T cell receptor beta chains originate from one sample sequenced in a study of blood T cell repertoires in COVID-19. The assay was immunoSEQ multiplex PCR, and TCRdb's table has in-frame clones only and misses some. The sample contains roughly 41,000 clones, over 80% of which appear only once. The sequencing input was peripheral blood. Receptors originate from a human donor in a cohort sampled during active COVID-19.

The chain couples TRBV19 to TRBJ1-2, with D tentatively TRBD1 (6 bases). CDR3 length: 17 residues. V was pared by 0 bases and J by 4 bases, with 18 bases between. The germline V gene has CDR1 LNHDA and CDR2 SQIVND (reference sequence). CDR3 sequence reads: CASSIDDRLPDGYGYTF. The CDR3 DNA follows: TGTGCCAGTAGTATAGATGACAGGCTACCGGATGGCTATGGCTACACCTTC. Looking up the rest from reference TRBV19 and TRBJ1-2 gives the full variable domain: DGGITQSPKYLFRKEGQNVTLSCEQNLNHDAMYWYRQDPGQGLRLIYYSQIVNDFQKGDIAEGYSVSREKKESFPLTVTSAQKNPTAFYLCASSIDDRLPDGYGYTFGSGTRLTVV.

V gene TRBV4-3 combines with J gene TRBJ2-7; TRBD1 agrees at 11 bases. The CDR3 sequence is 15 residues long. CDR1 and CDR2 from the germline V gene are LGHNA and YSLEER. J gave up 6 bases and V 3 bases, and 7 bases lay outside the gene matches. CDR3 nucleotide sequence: TGCGCCAGCAGCCACTCGGACAGGGGGCGATCCGAGCAGTACTTC. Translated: CASSHSDRGRSEQYF.

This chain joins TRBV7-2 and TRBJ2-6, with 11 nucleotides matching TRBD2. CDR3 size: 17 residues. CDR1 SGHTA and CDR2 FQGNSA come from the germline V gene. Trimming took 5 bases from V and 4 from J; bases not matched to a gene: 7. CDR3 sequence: CASSPPGLAAGANVLTF. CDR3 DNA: TGTGCCAGCAGCCCTCCGGGACTAGCGGCCGGGGCCAACGTCCTGACTTTC. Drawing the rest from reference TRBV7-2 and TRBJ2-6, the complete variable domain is GAGVSQSPSNKVTEKGKDVELRCDPISGHTALYWYRQSLGQGLEFLIYFQGNSAPDKSGLPSDRFSAERTGGSVSTLTIQRTQQEDSAVYLCASSPPGLAAGANVLTFGAGSRLTVL.

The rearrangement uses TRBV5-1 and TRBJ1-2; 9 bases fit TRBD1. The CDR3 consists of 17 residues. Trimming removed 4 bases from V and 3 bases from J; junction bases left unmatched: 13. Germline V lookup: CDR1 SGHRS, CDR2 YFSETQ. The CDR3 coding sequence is TGCGCCAGCAGCATACCGGGACAGGGAAGTTCGGACTATGGCTACACCTTC. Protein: CASSIPGQGSSDYGYTF.

The CDR3 here is CASSPLGGNTGELFF. For the CDR3, the DNA is TGTGCCAGCAGCCCCCTCGGGGGGAACACCGGGGAGCTGTTTTTT. The gene calls are TRBV9 and TRBJ2-2; tentative D call: TRBD2 (6 bases). Trimming shortened V by 4 bases and J by 1 base, and 11 bases separated the two germline ends. The CDR3 sequence is 15 residues long. The germline gives CDR1 SGDLS, CDR2 YYNGEE. The entire variable domain, with the rest obtained from reference TRBV9 and TRBJ2-2, is as follows: DSGVTQTPKHLITATGQRVTLRCSPRSGDLSVYWYQQSLDQGLQFLIQYYNGEERAKGNILERFSAQQFPDLHSELNLSSLELGDSALYFCASSPLGGNTGELFFGEGSRLTVL.

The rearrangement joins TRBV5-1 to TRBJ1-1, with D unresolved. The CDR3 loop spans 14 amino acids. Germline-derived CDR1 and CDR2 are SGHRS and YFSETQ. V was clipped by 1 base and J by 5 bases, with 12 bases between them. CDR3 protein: CASSLLALGTEAFF. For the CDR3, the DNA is TGCGCCAGCAGCTTGCTAGCCCTCGGGACTGAAGCTTTCTTT.

The CDR3: CASSQLDGYEQYF. In DNA form, the CDR3 reads TGCGCCAGCAGCCAACTCGACGGGTACGAGCAGTACTTC. The rearrangement joins TRBV4-3 to TRBJ2-7; D is undetermined. Between the trimmed V and J ends, which lost 2 bases and 4 bases, there was a span of 9 bases. The CDR3 covers 13 residues. Germline values: CDR1 LGHNA, CDR2 YSLEER.

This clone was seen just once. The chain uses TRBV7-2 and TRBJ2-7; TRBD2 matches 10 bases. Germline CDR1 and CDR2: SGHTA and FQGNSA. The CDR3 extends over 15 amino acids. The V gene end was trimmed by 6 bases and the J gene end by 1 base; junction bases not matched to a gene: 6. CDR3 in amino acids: CASSYGLAASYEQYF. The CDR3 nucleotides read TGTGCCAGCAGTTACGGACTAGCGGCTTCCTACGAGCAGTACTTC.

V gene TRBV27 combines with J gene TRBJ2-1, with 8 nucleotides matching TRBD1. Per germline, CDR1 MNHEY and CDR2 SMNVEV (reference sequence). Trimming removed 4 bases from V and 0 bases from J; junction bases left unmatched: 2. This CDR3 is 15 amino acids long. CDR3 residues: CASSSDRASYNEQFF. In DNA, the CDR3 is TGTGCCAGCAGTTCGGACAGGGCCTCCTACAATGAGCAGTTCTTC.

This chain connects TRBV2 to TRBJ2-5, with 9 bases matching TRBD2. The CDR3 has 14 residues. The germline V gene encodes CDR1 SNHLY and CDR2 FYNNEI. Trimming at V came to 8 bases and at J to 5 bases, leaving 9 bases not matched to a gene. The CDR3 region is CASRFSGREETQYF. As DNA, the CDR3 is TGTGCCAGCCGCTTTAGCGGGAGAGAGGAGACCCAGTACTTC.

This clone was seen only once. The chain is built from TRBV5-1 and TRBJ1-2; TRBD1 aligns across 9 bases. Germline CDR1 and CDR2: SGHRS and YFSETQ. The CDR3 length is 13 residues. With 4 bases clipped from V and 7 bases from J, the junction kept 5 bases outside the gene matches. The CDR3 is CASSHGQGSGYTF. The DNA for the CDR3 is TGCGCCAGCAGCCACGGACAGGGGTCTGGCTACACCTTC.